This TCR beta chain was captured by sequencing in a study of STAT3 mutations in large granular lymphocyte leukemia. Background on the study: Immunosuppressive therapy was given to more than half of T-LGLL patients.

V trimming: 4 bases; J trimming: 1 base; junction bases outside the gene matches: 3. The V gene's germline CDR1 is KGHSH and CDR2 LQKENI. The CDR3 runs to 14 residues. Libraries were prepared by immunoSEQ multiplex PCR; TCRdb keeps only in-frame clonotypes and omits some of them. The sample yields over a thousand clones, about 48% seen once. Concerning this clone itself: Its antigen remains unknown.

Findings of the study overall: In T-cell large granular lymphocyte leukemia, about half of patients showed multiple immunodominant subclonotypes.

V gene TRBV18 combines with J gene TRBJ1-2, with TRBD1 identical over 7 bases. The source material was peripheral blood mononuclear cells. This receptor was taken from a male patient in his 50s with T-cell large granular lymphocyte leukemia. Some clones in this sample may be carry-over from other donors' samples. CDR3 sequence: CASSQGANNYGYTF. CDR3 bases: TGTGCCAGCTCACAGGGGGCGAATAACTATGGCTACACCTTC.